This T cell receptor beta chain is from a study of tumor-infiltrating lymphocytes in primary liver carcinoma. Overall study: Staging placed the tumors at T1-T3 N0M0, and they measured about 4 to 10 cm across.

Using a constant-region primer together with ProtoScript II reverse transcriptase, TCR beta cDNA was made from about 500 ng of total RNA. Slightly modified ARM-PCR with three nested multiplex PCR rounds yielded TCR beta libraries. Primers for the first two PCR rounds were TRBV1-TRBV30 forward primers and a C-beta reverse primer (about 11 cycles per round). Each CDR3 protein gets one entry after TCRdb re-called the multiplex PCR reads with MiXCR. This repertoire shows roughly 120,000 distinct CDR3 sequences, 64% found once; its top ten account for roughly 7.9%. Extraction of RNA together with DNA used roughly 20-32 mg of unsorted bulk tissue. Sampling of each tumor involved five separate regions. Details on this clonotype: Its antigen remains unidentified. The junction and the germline gene differ at one end; a read error may be behind it.

This CDR3 contains 16 residues. CDR1 and CDR2 from the germline V gene are SGHAT and FQNNGV. Study-level points and caveats: Tumors significantly exceeded blood in top-250-clone fraction (p = 0.039). Researchers found tumor-adjacent and tumor-blood pairs overlapped less than tumor region pairs.

The rearrangement uses TRBV11-2 and TRBJ2-4, with a tentative D call TRBD2 (6 bases). Sample: liver tumor tissue from sampling region 3. Indicated subset: tumor region T3, left-lateral pole. The sequence was obtained from a woman between 55 and 75 years old with primary liver carcinoma and hepatitis B virus infection. The CDR3 loop reads CASSYPRLRGKNIHYF. CDR3 sequence (DNA): TGTGCCAGCAGCTACCCCAGGTTGCGGGGCAAAAACATTCACTACTTC.